Listed below are T cell receptor beta chains from one sample, sequenced in a study of T cells in lung cancer brain metastases. The assay was immunoSEQ multiplex PCR, and TCRdb's table has in-frame clones only and misses some. The sample contains fewer than 5,000 clones, approximately 90% of which appear only once. The material sequenced was tumor tissue from the primary lung tumor. The origin of the receptors is a man aged 55 to 70 with non-small cell lung cancer. The CDR3 runs from the conserved cysteine through the conserved F or W. The D gene is left open where the match is weak. The listing skips clone size in some rows; elsewhere it reads once, few, many or a size class.

TRBD2	once	TRBV5-4	TRBJ2-1	CASSFRSGNREQFF	TGTGCCAGCAGCTTCAGGAGCGGGAATAGAGAGCAGTTCTTC
-	-	TRBV11-2	TRBJ2-7	CASSSLGRRATGGDEQYF	TGTGCCAGCAGCTCGTTAGGAAGGAGGGCCACCGGCGGGGACGAGCAGTATTTC
-	-	TRBV15	TRBJ1-4	CATSTRGESGEKLFF	TGTGCCACCAGCACACGAGGAGAAAGTGGGGAAAAACTGTTTTTT
-	-	TRBV11-2	TRBJ2-3	CASSLTDTQYF	TGTGCCAGCAGTCTCACAGATACGCAGTATTTT
-	-	TRBV6-6	TRBJ1-5	CASSWQGNQPQHF	TGTGCCAGCAGTTGGCAGGGCAATCAGCCCCAGCATTTT
TRBD2	-	TRBV28	TRBJ2-2	CASSLGAGVVRGELFF	TGTGCCAGCAGTTTGGGAGCGGGAGTGGTCAGGGGGGAGCTGTTTTTT
-	-	TRBV5-4	TRBJ1-1	CASSLVARGLGTEAFF	TGTGCCAGCAGCTTGGTTGCCAGGGGATTGGGCACTGAAGCTTTCTTT
-	-	TRBV5-4	TRBJ2-3	CASRRGGTDTQYF	TGTGCCAGCAGACGGGGAGGCACAGATACGCAGTATTTT
TRBD1	-	TRBV7-9	TRBJ1-1	CASSLLRQGDEAFF	TGTGCCAGCAGCCTACTCCGGCAGGGGGATGAAGCTTTCTTT
-	-	TRBV7-8	TRBJ2-1	CASSPQGYNEQFF	TGTGCCAGCAGCCCCCAGGGCTACAATGAGCAGTTCTTC
-	-	TRBV2	TRBJ2-3	CASSELVSTDTQYF	TGTGCCAGCAGTGAATTGGTCAGCACAGATACGCAGTATTTT
-	-	TRBV6-6	TRBJ1-5	CASSYKGGGNQPQHF	TGTGCCAGCAGTTACAAGGGGGGCGGCAATCAGCCCCAGCATTTT
TRBD1	-	TRBV29-1	TRBJ2-7	CSVPRGQGVDEQYF	TGCAGCGTTCCTCGAGGACAGGGGGTGGACGAGCAGTACTTC